This T cell receptor (beta chain) was sequenced in a study of cytomegalovirus exposure and HLA in healthy donors. Some clones are missing from TCRdb's copy, which holds only in-frame ones; the method was immunoSEQ multiplex PCR. The repertoire holds 160,000 or so clones, with about nine tenths as singletons. Findings of the study overall: According to a subsequent analysis, TCR clusters from the first cohort were inclined to appear together in the 120 validation repertoires.

On this clone itself: The antigen is undetermined.

The sequence was collected from a man in his late teens or twenties in good health and CMV-seropositive. Sequencing was performed on PBMCs.

The CDR3 sequence is CASRLAHVTGAKQEQYF. DNA of the CDR3: TGTGCAAGTCGCTTAGCACACGTGACAGGGGCCAAGCAAGAGCAGTACTTC. This rearrangement joins TRBV12-2 to TRBJ2-7; TRBD1, the table's D call, lacks a check against the DNA. TRBV12-2 is a recognized pseudogene. The CDR3 has 17 amino acids.